What follows are 21 T cell receptor beta chains derived from one specimen sequenced in a study of blood T cell repertoires in COVID-19 (dated by TCRdb to between 2020 and 2021). Receptor amplification or capture employed the immunoSEQ multiplex PCR assay. As stored in TCRdb, this immuneACCESS dataset retains in-frame rearrangements with V and J assigned. A fraction of the clones does not appear; measured against another copy, unresolved V genes explain less than half of the discrepancy, and the remainder lacks a known reason. Within this sample are 200,000 or so clones, with 84% of them counted one time only. The leading ten clones occupy under 15% of the sample. The sequenced sample consisted of peripheral blood. All receptors derive from a man under 40 with active or convalescent COVID-19.

The chain recombines TRBV27 with TRBJ2-1; the match to TRBD2 covers 10 bases. In germline, CDR1 is MNHEY, CDR2 SMNVEV (reference sequence). V lost 5 bases, J lost 3 bases, and 16 bases stayed unmatched. This CDR3 spans 19 amino acids. The CDR3, as DNA: TGTGCCAGCAGTACCCAGCGGGGGGGCCCCGGTTTGGGCTACAATGAGCAGTTCTTC. Protein: CASSTQRGGPGLGYNEQFF.

The V and J genes are TRBV28 and TRBJ1-6; 7 bases are a match to TRBD1. This CDR3 spans 12 amino acids. V dropped 7 bases and J dropped 8; count of bases not matched to a gene: 2. In germline, CDR1 is MDHEN, CDR2 SYDVKM. CDR3 in DNA: TGTGCCAGCACAGGGGGGCATTCACCCCTCCACTTT. As protein: CASTGGHSPLHF.

The chain employs TRBV19 and TRBJ1-1, with D tentatively TRBD1 (6 bases). Trimming stripped 2 bases from V and 3 bases from J, with 13 bases between. The germline gives CDR1 LNHDA, CDR2 SQIVND (reference sequence). The CDR3 is 15 amino acids. CDR3 nucleotide sequence: TGTGCCAGTAGTATATTAGATACAGGGCACACTGAAGCTTTCTTT. Translating it yields CASSILDTGHTEAFF.

CDR3: CAWSQTGFYGYTF. The CDR3 DNA reads TGTGCCTGGAGTCAGACAGGATTCTATGGCTACACCTTC. This chain connects TRBV30 to TRBJ1-2; D is perhaps TRBD1 (6 bases). CDR1 and CDR2 (germline): GTSNPN, SVGIG (reference sequence). This CDR3 has 13 residues. V shed 2 bases and J shed 4 bases, with 11 bases lying between them.

The chain combines TRBV18 with TRBJ1-2; the D gene is possibly TRBD1 (6 bases). The CDR3 is 15 amino acids. V gave up 3 bases and J gave up 3 bases, with 14 bases separating them. The germline gives CDR1 KGHSH, CDR2 LQKENI. CDR3 sequence: CASSPSSKGDYGYTF. CDR3 DNA: TGTGCCAGCTCACCCTCCAGTAAGGGGGACTATGGCTACACCTTC.

This clone turned up a few times. The rearrangement links TRBV30 to TRBJ2-3; 8 nucleotides match TRBD1. CDR3 length: 16 amino acids. V lost 1 base, J lost 1 base, and 7 bases stayed unmatched. The germline gives CDR1 GTSNPN, CDR2 SVGIG (reference sequence). CDR3 residues: CAWSAQGAVGTDTQYF. The CDR3 nucleotides are TGTGCCTGGAGTGCGCAGGGGGCTGTAGGCACAGATACGCAGTATTTT. The full variable domain, with the rest looked up from reference TRBV30 and TRBJ2-3, is SQTIHQWPATLVQPVGSPLSLECTVEGTSNPNLYWYRQAAGRGLQLLFYSVGIGQISSEVPQNLSASRPQDRQFILSSKKLLLSDSGFYLCAWSAQGAVGTDTQYFGPGTRLTVL.

The CDR3 DNA is TGTGCCAGCAGCCAGTTACTAGCGGGGGGCACAGATACGCAGTATTTT. Translating it yields CASSQLLAGGTDTQYF. This chain connects TRBV4-2 to TRBJ2-3; the match to TRBD2 covers 11 bases. Germline V lookup: CDR1 LGHNA, CDR2 YNFKEQ. The CDR3 runs 16 residues. J lost 1 base, V lost 3 bases, and 3 bases had no gene match.

This clone was counted only a few times. The chain combines TRBV27 with TRBJ1-1, with D uncertain. The CDR3 totals 14 residues. The V gene's germline CDR1 is MNHEY and CDR2 SMNVEV (reference sequence). V gave up 1 base and J gave up 4 bases, with 10 bases separating them. The CDR3 nucleotides are TGTGCCAGCAGTTTATATATCGGAGCCACTGAAGCTTTCTTT. It is translated as CASSLYIGATEAFF.

The CDR3 loop reads CASFPGRGTGNYGYTF. The DNA of the CDR3 is TGTGCCAGCTTTCCCGGACGGGGTACAGGGAACTATGGCTACACCTTC. This chain joins TRBV19 and TRBJ1-2; D is possibly TRBD1 (6 bases). V lost 9 bases, J lost 2 bases, and 22 bases lay in between. Germline V gene sequence: CDR1 LNHDA, CDR2 SQIVND (reference sequence). CDR3 length: 16 residues.

V and J are TRBV28 and TRBJ2-6, with a weak D call TRBD2 (5 bases). This CDR3 is 15 amino acids long. Trimming took 7 bases from V and 2 from J, leaving 12 bases between them. Germline loops: CDR1 MDHEN, CDR2 SYDVKM. CDR3 in amino acids: CASTTGSTGANVLTF. DNA of the CDR3: TGTGCCAGCACCACGGGGAGTACTGGGGCCAACGTCCTGACTTTC.

The V and J genes are TRBV2 and TRBJ2-3; 7 bases map to TRBD1. CDR1 is SNHLY, CDR2 FYNNEI, per germline. There are 14 residues in the CDR3. The V gene end was trimmed by 7 bases and the J gene end by 2 bases; junction bases not matched to a gene: 6. CDR3 residues: CASNLGGITDTQYF. The CDR3 DNA sequence: TGTGCCAGCAACCTAGGGGGCATCACAGATACGCAGTATTTT.

The V and J genes are TRBV5-4 and TRBJ2-5, with TRBD2 identical over 9 bases. This CDR3 has 16 residues. V lost 6 bases and J lost 5; bases outside the gene matches: 14. The germline V gene encodes CDR1 SGHNT and CDR2 YYREEE (reference sequence). The CDR3 DNA reads as TGTGCCAGCACCATGGGGGGCGGGGGGGCCCCGGAGACCCAGTACTTC. Translation gives CASTMGGGGAPETQYF.

A few counts support this clone. The chain couples TRBV7-2 to TRBJ1-3; unclear D gene. Germline CDR1 reads SGHTA; CDR2 reads FQGNSA. V lost 3 bases, J lost 0 bases, and 15 bases lay in between. The length of the CDR3 is 17 residues. CDR3 nucleotides: TGTGCCAGCAGCTTGGTCTTCGGTTTTACCTCTGGAAACACCATATATTTT. It specifies CASSLVFGFTSGNTIYF.

The V and J genes are TRBV18 and TRBJ2-2; D remains ambiguous. This CDR3 spans 16 amino acids. Looked up from germline, CDR1 is KGHSH and CDR2 is LQKENI. Trimming stripped 6 bases from V and 2 bases from J, with 16 bases between. CDR3 protein: CASSPIGGENTGELFF. In DNA, the CDR3 is TGTGCCAGCTCTCCCATTGGTGGAGAAAACACCGGGGAGCTGTTTTTT.

The chain carries TRBV3-1 (or the pseudogene TRBV3-2) and TRBJ2-3; 7 positions agree with TRBD2. Germline values: CDR1 LGHDT, CDR2 YNNKEL (reference sequence). V was pared by 0 bases and J by 5 bases, with 5 bases of the junction left unmatched. The CDR3 length is 15 residues. DNA for the CDR3: TGTGCCAGCAGCCAAGACGAGCGGGAAGGAGATACGCAGTATTTT. Protein: CASSQDEREGDTQYF.

The chain recombines TRBV7-9 with TRBJ1-2, with D possibly being TRBD1 (6 bases). This CDR3 is built from 14 residues. Germline CDR1 reads SEHNR; CDR2 reads FQNEAQ (reference sequence). V was trimmed by 2 bases and J by 6 bases, leaving 13 bases between them. The CDR3 region is CASSLIAGAHGYTF. As DNA, the CDR3 is TGTGCCAGCAGCTTAATCGCAGGGGCCCATGGCTACACCTTC. The variable domain in full, completed from reference TRBV7-9 and TRBJ1-2, reads DTGVSQNPRHKITKRGQNVTFRCDPISEHNRLYWYRQTLGQGPEFLTYFQNEAQLEKSRLLSDRFSAERPKGSFSTLEIQRTEQGDSAMYLCASSLIAGAHGYTFGSGTRLTVV.

This rearrangement joins TRBV6-1 to TRBJ2-1; possible D gene TRBD2, 5 bases. The CDR3 extends over 15 amino acids. Germline V gene lookup returns CDR1 MNHNS and CDR2 SASEGT. Trimming took 1 base from V and 5 from J, leaving 12 bases between them. CDR3 coding DNA: TGTGCCAGCAGTGAAGGATTGGGAGACGACAATGAGCAGTTCTTC. This translates into CASSEGLGDDNEQFF.

The chain has TRBV4-3 and TRBJ1-4; 10 positions agree with TRBD1. Germline V gene data show CDR1 as LGHNA and CDR2 as YSLEER. Germline trimming cut 1 base from V and 7 bases from J; bases unmatched to any gene: 6. CDR3 size: 16 residues. CDR3 DNA: TGCGCCAGCAGCCAAGGGGACAGGGGCGGGAGTGAAAAACTGTTTTTT. Encoded protein: CASSQGDRGGSEKLFF.

The chain recombines TRBV3-1 (or the pseudogene TRBV3-2) with TRBJ2-1; TRBD2 matches 10 bases. The ends lost 4 bases at V and 9 bases at J; junction bases unmatched: 9. Germline V gene sequence: CDR1 LGHDT, CDR2 YNNKEL (reference sequence). This CDR3 contains 15 residues. The CDR3 reads CASSRTSGVNSEQFF. The CDR3 DNA follows: TGTGCCAGCAGCCGAACTAGCGGGGTGAACAGTGAGCAGTTCTTC.

The CDR3 nucleotides read TGCGCCAGCAAGGGGGACTCCTACGAGCAGTACTTC. Translation: CASKGDSYEQYF. The rearrangement links TRBV4-1 to TRBJ2-7; possibly TRBD1 for D (6 bases). In germline, CDR1 is MGHRA, CDR2 YSYEKL. The CDR3 length is 12 residues. V was shortened by 7 bases and J by 0 bases, with 7 bases between the two germline ends.

CDR3 residues: CASSRISGANVLTF. CDR3 sequence (DNA): TGTGCCAGCTCCCGTATCTCTGGGGCCAACGTCCTGACTTTC. The V and J genes are TRBV18 and TRBJ2-6, with D uncertain. Looked up from germline, CDR1 is KGHSH and CDR2 is LQKENI. Trimming took off 6 bases at V and 0 bases at J, with 6 bases between the two ends. This CDR3 contains 14 residues.